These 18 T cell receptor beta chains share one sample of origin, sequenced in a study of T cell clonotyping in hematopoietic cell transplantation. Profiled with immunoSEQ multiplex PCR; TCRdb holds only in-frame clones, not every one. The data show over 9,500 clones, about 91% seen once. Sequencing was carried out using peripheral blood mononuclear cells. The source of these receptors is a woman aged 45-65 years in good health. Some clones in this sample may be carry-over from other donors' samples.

The CDR3, as DNA: TGTGCCAGCAGCCCAGAGACAGATACGCAGTATTTT. It specifies CASSPETDTQYF. The chain couples TRBV7-2 to TRBJ2-3, with no clear D. V lost 5 bases, J lost 3 bases, and 6 bases lay in between. Germline lookup yields CDR1 SGHTA and CDR2 FQGNSA. This CDR3 comprises 12 residues.

CDR3 in amino acids: CASSPRGETQYF. In DNA form, the CDR3 reads TGTGCCAGCAGCCCCCGTGGGGAGACCCAGTACTTC. The V and J genes are TRBV9 and TRBJ2-5; D call uncertain. The V end was cut by 4 bases, the J end by 5 bases, with 9 bases between. The CDR3 consists of 12 residues. Germline CDR1 is SGDLS and CDR2 is YYNGEE.

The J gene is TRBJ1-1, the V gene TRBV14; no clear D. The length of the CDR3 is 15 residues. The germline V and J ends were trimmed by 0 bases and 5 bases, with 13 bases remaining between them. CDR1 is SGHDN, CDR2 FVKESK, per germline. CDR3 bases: TGTGCCAGCAGCCAAGAGACTTCAAGGTATACTGAAGCTTTCTTT. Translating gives CASSQETSRYTEAFF.

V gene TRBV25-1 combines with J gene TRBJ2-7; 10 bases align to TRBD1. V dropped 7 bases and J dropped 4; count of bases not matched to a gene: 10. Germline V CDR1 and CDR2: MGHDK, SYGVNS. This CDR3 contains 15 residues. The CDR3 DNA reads TGTGCCAGCACCCCGGGGCGGACAGGGGGTTACGAGCAGTACTTC. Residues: CASTPGRTGGYEQYF.

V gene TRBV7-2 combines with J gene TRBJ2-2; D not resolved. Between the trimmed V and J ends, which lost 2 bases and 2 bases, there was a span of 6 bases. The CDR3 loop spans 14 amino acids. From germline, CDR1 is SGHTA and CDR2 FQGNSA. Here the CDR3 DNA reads TGTGCCAGCAGCTTATTTGGTAACACCGGGGAGCTGTTTTTT. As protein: CASSLFGNTGELFF.

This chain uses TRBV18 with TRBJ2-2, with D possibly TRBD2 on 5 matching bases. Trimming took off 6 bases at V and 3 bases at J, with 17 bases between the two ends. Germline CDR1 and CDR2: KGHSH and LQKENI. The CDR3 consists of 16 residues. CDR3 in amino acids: CASSPTPRGYTGELFF. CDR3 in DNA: TGTGCCAGCTCCCCTACCCCCCGAGGGTACACCGGGGAGCTGTTTTTT. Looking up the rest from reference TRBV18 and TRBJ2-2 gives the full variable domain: NAGVMQNPRHLVRRRGQEARLRCSPMKGHSHVYWYRQLPEEGLKFMVYLQKENIIDESGMPKERFSAEFPKEGPSILRIQQVVRGDSAAYFCASSPTPRGYTGELFFGEGSRLTVL.

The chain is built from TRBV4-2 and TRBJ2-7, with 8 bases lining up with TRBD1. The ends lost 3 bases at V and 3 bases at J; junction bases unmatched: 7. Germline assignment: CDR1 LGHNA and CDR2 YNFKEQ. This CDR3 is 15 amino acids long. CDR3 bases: TGTGCCAGCAGCCAGCAACATACAGGGGGCTACGAGCAGTACTTC. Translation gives CASSQQHTGGYEQYF.

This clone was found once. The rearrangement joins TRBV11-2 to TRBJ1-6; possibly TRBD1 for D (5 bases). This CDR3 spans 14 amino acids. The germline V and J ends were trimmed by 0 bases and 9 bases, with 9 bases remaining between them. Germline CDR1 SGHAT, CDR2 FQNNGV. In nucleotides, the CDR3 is TGTGCCAGCAGCTTAGACCCGGGGCGTTCACCCCTCCACTTT. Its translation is CASSLDPGRSPLHF.

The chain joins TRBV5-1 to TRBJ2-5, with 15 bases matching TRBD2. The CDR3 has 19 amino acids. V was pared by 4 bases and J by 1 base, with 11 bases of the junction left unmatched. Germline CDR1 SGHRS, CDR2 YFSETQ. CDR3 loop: CASSRYPGLAGGGQETQYF. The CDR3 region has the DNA TGCGCCAGCAGCCGGTACCCGGGACTAGCGGGGGGAGGCCAAGAGACCCAGTACTTC.

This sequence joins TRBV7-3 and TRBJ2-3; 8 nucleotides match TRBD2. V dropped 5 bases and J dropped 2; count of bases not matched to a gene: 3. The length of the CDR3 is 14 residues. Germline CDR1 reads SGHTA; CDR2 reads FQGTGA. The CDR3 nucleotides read TGTGCCAGCAGCCCGGGACTAGACACAGATACGCAGTATTTT. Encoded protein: CASSPGLDTDTQYF.

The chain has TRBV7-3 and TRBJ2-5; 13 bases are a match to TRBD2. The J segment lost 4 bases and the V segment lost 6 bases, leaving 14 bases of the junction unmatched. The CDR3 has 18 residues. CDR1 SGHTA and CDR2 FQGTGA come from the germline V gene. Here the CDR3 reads CASSPGLAGSGYLETQYF. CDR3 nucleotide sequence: TGTGCCAGCAGTCCGGGACTAGCGGGATCTGGATACTTAGAGACCCAGTACTTC.

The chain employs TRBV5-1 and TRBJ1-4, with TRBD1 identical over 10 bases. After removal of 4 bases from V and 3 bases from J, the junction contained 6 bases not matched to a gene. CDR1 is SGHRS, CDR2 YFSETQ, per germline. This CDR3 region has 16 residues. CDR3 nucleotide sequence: TGCGCCAGCAGCAGAGGGACAGGGGCTTCTAATGAAAAACTGTTTTTT. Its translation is CASSRGTGASNEKLFF.

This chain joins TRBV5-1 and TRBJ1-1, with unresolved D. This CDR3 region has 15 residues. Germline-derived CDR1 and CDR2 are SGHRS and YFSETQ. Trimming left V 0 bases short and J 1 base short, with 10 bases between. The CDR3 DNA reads TGCGCCAGCAGCTTGGACGGGCCGGAGAACACTGAAGCTTTCTTT. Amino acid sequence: CASSLDGPENTEAFF.

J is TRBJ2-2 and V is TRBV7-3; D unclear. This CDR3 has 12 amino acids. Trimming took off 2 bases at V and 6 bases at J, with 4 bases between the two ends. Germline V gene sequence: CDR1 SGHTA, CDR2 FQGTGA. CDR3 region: CASSLPPGELFF. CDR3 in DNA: TGTGCCAGCAGCTTACCCCCCGGGGAGCTGTTTTTT.

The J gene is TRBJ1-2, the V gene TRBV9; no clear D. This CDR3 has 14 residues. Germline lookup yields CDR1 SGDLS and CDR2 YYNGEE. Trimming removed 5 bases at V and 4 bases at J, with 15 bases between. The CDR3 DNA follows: TGTGCCAGCAGTTTGGATTCGACGGCCTATGGCTACACCTTC. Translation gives CASSLDSTAYGYTF.

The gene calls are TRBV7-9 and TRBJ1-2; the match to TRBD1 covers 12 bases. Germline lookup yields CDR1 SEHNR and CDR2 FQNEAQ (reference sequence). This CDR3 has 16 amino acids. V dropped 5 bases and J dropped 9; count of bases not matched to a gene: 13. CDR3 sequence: CASSRGQGAGYMSYTF. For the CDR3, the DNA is TGTGCCAGCAGCCGGGGACAGGGGGCTGGGTATATGAGCTACACCTTC.

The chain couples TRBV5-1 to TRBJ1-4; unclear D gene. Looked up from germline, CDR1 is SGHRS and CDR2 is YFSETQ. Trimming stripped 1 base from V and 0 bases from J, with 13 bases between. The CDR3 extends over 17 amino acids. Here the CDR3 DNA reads TGCGCCAGCAGCTTGAGGCCCGGGGTCACAACTAATGAAAAACTGTTTTTT. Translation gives CASSLRPGVTTNEKLFF.

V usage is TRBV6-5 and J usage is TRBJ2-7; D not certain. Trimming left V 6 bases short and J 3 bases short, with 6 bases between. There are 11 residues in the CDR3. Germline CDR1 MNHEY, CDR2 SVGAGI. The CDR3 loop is CASSDGYEQYF. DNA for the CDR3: TGTGCCAGCAGCGACGGCTACGAGCAGTACTTC.